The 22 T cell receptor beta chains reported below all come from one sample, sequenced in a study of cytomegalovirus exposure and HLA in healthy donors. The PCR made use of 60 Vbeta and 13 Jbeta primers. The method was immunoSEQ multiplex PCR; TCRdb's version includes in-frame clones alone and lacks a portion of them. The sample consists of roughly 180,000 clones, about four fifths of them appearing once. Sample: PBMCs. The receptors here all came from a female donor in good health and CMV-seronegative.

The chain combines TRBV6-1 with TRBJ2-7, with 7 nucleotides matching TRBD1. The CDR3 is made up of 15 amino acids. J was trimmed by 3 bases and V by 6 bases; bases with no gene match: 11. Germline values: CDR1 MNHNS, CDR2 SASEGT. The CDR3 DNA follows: TGTGCCAGCAGCCTGAGAGACAGGGTGGACTACGAGCAGTACTTC. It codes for CASSLRDRVDYEQYF.

The CDR3 DNA sequence: TGTGCCAGCAGCAAACGTAGGAGGAAGGGTACAGATACGCAGTATTTT. Translating gives CASSKRRRKGTDTQYF. The chain is built from TRBV21-1 and TRBJ2-3; the DNA was not used to check the table's D call, TRBD2. TRBV21-1 is a documented pseudogene. This CDR3 is 16 amino acids long.

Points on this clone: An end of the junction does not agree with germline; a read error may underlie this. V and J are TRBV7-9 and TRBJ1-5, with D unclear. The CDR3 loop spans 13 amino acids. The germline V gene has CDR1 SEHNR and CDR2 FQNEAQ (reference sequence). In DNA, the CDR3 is TGTTCCAGCGGTGTAGATGGCAATCAGCCCCAGCATTTT. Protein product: CSSGVDGNQPQHF.

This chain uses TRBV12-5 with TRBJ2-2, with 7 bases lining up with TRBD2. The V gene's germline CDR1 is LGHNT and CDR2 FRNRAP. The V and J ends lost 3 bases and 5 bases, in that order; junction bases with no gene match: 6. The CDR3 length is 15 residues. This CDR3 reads CASGFVSGGTGELFF. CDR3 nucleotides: TGTGCTAGTGGTTTTGTGTCCGGGGGGACCGGGGAGCTGTTTTTT.

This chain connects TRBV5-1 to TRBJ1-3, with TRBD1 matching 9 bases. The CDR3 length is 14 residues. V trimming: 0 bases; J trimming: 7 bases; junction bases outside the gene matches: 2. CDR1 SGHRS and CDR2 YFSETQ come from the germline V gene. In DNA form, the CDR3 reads TGCGCCAGCAGCTTGGCCGGGACAGGGAACACCATATATTTT. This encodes CASSLAGTGNTIYF.

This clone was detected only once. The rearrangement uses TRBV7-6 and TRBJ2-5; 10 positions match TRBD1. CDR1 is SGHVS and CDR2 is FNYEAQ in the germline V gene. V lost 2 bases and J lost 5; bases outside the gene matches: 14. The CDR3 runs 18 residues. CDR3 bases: TGTGCCAGCAGCTTACTTGTCCGGCGGACAGGGGGTCATGAGACCCAGTACTTC. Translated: CASSLLVRRTGGHETQYF. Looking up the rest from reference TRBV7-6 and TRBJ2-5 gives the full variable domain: GAGVSQSPRYKVTKRGQDVALRCDPISGHVSLYWYRQALGQGPEFLTYFNYEAQQDKSGLPNDRFSAERPEGSISTLTIQRTEQRDSAMYRCASSLLVRRTGGHETQYFGPGTRLLVL.

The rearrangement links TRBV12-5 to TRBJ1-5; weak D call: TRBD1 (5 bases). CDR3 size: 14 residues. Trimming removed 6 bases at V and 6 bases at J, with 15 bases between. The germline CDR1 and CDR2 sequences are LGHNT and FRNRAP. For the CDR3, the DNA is TGTGCTAGTGGCCCGACAGCGCTAGGTCAGCCCCAGCATTTT. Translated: CASGPTALGQPQHF.

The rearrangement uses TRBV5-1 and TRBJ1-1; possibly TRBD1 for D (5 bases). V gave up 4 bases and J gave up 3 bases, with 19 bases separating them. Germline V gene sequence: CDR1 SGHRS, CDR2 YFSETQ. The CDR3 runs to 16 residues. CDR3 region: CASSPLGAGEDTEAFF. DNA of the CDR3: TGCGCCAGCAGCCCCCTCGGCGCGGGGGAGGACACTGAAGCTTTCTTT.

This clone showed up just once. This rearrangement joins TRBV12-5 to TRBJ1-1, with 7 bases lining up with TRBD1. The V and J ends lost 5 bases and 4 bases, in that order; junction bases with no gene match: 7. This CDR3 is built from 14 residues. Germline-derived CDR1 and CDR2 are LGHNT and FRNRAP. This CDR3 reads CASGQTGIVTEAFF. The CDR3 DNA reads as TGTGCTAGTGGTCAGACAGGGATTGTCACTGAAGCTTTCTTT. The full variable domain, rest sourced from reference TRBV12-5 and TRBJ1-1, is DARVTQTPRHKVTEMGQEVTMRCQPILGHNTVFWYRQTMMQGLELLAYFRNRAPLDDSGMPKDRFSAEMPDATLATLKIQPSEPRDSAVYFCASGQTGIVTEAFFGQGTRLTVV.

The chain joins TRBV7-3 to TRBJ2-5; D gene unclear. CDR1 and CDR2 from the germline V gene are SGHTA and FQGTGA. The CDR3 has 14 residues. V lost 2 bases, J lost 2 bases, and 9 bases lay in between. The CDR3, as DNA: TGTGCCAGCAGCTTATGGTCAGGACAAGAGACCCAGTACTTC. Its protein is CASSLWSGQETQYF. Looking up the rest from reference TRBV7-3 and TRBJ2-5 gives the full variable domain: GAGVSQTPSNKVTEKGKYVELRCDPISGHTALYWYRQSLGQGPEFLIYFQGTGAADDSGLPNDRFFAVRPEGSVSTLKIQRTERGDSAVYLCASSLWSGQETQYFGPGTRLLVL.

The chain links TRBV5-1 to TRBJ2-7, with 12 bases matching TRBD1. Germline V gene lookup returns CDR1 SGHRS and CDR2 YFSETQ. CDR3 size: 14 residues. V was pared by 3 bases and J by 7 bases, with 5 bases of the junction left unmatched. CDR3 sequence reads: CASSSGTGGDEQYF. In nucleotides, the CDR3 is TGCGCCAGCAGCTCGGGGACAGGGGGCGATGAGCAGTACTTC. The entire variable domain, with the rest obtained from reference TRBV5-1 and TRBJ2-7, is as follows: KAGVTQTPRYLIKTRGQQVTLSCSPISGHRSVSWYQQTPGQGLQFLFEYFSETQRNKGNFPGRFSGRQFSNSRSEMNVSTLELGDSALYLCASSSGTGGDEQYFGPGTRLTVT.

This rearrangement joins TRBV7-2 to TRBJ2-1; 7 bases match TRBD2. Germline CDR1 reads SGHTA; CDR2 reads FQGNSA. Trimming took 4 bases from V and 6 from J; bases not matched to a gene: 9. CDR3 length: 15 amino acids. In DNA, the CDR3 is TGTGCCAGCAGCTCCCGGGACTACCGAGTCAATGAGCAGTTCTTC. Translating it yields CASSSRDYRVNEQFF. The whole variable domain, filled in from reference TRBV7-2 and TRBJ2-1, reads GAGVSQSPSNKVTEKGKDVELRCDPISGHTALYWYRQSLGQGLEFLIYFQGNSAPDKSGLPSDRFSAERTGGSVSTLTIQRTQQEDSAVYLCASSSRDYRVNEQFFGPGTRLTVL.

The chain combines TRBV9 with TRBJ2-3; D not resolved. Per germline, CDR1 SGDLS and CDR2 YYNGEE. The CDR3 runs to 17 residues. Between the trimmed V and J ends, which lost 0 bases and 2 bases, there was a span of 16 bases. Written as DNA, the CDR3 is TGTGCCAGCAGCGTAGAGTCCCCCTCTACGTACACAGATACGCAGTATTTT. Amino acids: CASSVESPSTYTDTQYF.

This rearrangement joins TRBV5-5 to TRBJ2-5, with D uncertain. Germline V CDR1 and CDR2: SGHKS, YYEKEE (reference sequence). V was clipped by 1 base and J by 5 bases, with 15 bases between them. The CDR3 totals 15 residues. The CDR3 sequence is CASSLQSLVVETQYF. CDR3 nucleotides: TGTGCCAGCAGCTTGCAGAGCCTAGTAGTGGAGACCCAGTACTTC. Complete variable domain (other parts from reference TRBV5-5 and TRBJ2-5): DAGVTQSPTHLIKTRGQQVTLRCSPISGHKSVSWYQQVLGQGPQFIFQYYEKEERGRGNFPDRFSARQFPNYSSELNVNALLLGDSALYLCASSLQSLVVETQYFGPGTRLLVL.

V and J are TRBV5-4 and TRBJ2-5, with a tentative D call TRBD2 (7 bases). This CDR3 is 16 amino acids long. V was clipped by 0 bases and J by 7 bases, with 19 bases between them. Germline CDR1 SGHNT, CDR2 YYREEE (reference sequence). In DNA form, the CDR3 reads TGTGCCAGCAGCTTGGGTGGGGGGGCCTCTCTGGGGACCCAGTACTTC. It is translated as CASSLGGGASLGTQYF.

The CDR3 DNA reads as TGCGCCAGCAGCTCCCCGGGACAGAGAGACACCGGGGAGCTGTTTTTT. Translating gives CASSSPGQRDTGELFF. This chain links TRBV5-1 with TRBJ2-2, with 7 bases lining up with TRBD1. After removal of 3 bases from V and 3 bases from J, the junction contained 8 bases not matched to a gene. CDR3 length: 16 amino acids. From germline, CDR1 is SGHRS and CDR2 YFSETQ.

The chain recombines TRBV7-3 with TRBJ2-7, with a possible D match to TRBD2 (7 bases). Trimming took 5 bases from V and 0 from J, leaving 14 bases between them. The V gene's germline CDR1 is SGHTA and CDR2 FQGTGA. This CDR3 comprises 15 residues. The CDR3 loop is CASSRRGGSSYEQYF. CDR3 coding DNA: TGTGCCAGCAGCCGTAGGGGGGGAAGCTCCTACGAGCAGTACTTC.

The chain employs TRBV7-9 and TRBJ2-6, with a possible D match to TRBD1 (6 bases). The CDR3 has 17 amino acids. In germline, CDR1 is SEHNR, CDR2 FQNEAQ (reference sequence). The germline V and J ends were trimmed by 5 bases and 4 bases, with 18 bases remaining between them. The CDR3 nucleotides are TGTGCCAGCAGCCTCCATGAACAGGGTACCGGGGCCAACGTCCTGACTTTC. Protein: CASSLHEQGTGANVLTF.

In DNA form, the CDR3 reads TGTGCCAGCAGTGAGGTTAGATCGAACTATGGCTACACCTTC. This translates into CASSEVRSNYGYTF. The genes are TRBV25-1 and TRBJ1-2; D gene ambiguous. This CDR3 comprises 14 residues. Trimming cost V 3 bases and J 2 bases, with 10 bases left between them. Germline-derived CDR1 and CDR2 are MGHDK and SYGVNS.

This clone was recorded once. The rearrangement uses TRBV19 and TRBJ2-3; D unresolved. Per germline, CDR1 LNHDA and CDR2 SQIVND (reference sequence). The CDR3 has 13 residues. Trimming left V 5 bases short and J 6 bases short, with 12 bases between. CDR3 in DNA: TGTGCCAGTAGTCTCCTAGTTTCCGATACGCAGTATTTT. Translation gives CASSLLVSDTQYF.

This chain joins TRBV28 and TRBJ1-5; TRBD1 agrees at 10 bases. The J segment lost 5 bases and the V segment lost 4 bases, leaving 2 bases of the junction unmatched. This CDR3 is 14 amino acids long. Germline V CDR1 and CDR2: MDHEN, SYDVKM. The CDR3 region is CASSSGQGDQPQHF. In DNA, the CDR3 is TGTGCCAGCAGTTCAGGACAGGGGGATCAGCCCCAGCATTTT.

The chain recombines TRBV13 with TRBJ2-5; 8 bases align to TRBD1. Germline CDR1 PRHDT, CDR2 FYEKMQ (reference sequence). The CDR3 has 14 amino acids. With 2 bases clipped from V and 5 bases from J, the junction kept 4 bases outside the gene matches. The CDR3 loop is CASSLQGARETQYF. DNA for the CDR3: TGTGCCAGCAGCTTACAGGGGGCCAGGGAGACCCAGTACTTC. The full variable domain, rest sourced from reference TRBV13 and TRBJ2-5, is AAGVIQSPRHLIKEKRETATLKCYPIPRHDTVYWYQQGPGQDPQFLISFYEKMQSDKGSIPDRFSAQQFSDYHSELNMSSLELGDSALYFCASSLQGARETQYFGPGTRLLVL.